The sequence of this TCR beta chain was determined in a study of T cell responses to AZD1222 COVID-19 vaccine. Study outcomes and limitations: Repertoires in all cases were sampled only once the peak T cell response had passed.

To note about this clone: What it recognizes is unknown.

Trimming took off 3 bases at V and 9 bases at J, with 6 bases between the two ends. The CDR3 loop spans 12 amino acids. Libraries were prepared by immunoSEQ multiplex PCR; TCRdb keeps only in-frame clonotypes and omits some of them. The sample carries 90,000 to 110,000 clones, 80% to 90% recorded once. This sequence originates from an adult who received the AZD1222 COVID-19 vaccine. The source material was peripheral blood, sampled 28 days after the second AZD1222 dose. The chain links TRBV12-3 or TRBV12-4 to TRBJ1-6; no clear D. The CDR3 here is CASSLTRSPLHF. The CDR3 nucleotides read TGTGCCAGCAGTTTGACGCGTTCACCCCTCCACTTT.